The TCR beta chain described here comes from a study of PD-1 blockade in classical Hodgkin lymphoma. Study-wide results and limits: Reports described newly diagnosed patients as having lower baseline TCR diversity than healthy donors.

Germline V gene lookup returns CDR1 GTSNPN and CDR2 SVGIG (reference sequence). The V end was cut by 1 base, the J end by 5 bases, with 14 bases between. This CDR3 has 15 amino acids. Brentuximab vedotin exposure varied among the patients, all of whom had relapsed after autologous stem cell transplantation. Some clones are missing from TCRdb's copy, which holds only in-frame ones; the method was immunoSEQ multiplex PCR. Among about 98,000 clones listed, roughly 92% were seen once. As concerns this clone: Its target is not known.

This receptor was taken from a human donor with classical Hodgkin lymphoma. The source was peripheral blood mononuclear cells (PBMCs), collected at baseline. The genes are TRBV30 and TRBJ1-4, with D perhaps TRBD1 (6 bases). Here the CDR3 reads CAWSGTVLYNEKLFF. CDR3 in DNA: TGTGCCTGGAGTGGGACAGTACTTTACAATGAAAAACTGTTTTTT.